This T cell receptor beta chain originates from a study of cytomegalovirus exposure and HLA in healthy donors. PCR primers comprised 60 Vbeta and 13 Jbeta primers. The protocol was immunoSEQ multiplex PCR, while the TCRdb copy is restricted to in-frame clones and leaves out a portion. The sample yields 150,000 to 200,000 clones, of which the top ten take up around 0.8%. V lost 3 bases, J lost 2 bases, and 4 bases stayed unmatched. The CDR3 is 15 residues long. Germline lookup yields CDR1 SGHDT and CDR2 YYEEEE. Sequencing input: PBMCs. The TCR originated in a woman under 30 in good health and CMV-seropositive. The chain employs TRBV5-6 and TRBJ2-3, with TRBD2 identical over 9 bases. In DNA form, the CDR3 reads TGTGCCAGCAGCTCACTAGCGGGCTTCACAGATACGCAGTATTTT. Amino acids: CASSSLAGFTDTQYF.